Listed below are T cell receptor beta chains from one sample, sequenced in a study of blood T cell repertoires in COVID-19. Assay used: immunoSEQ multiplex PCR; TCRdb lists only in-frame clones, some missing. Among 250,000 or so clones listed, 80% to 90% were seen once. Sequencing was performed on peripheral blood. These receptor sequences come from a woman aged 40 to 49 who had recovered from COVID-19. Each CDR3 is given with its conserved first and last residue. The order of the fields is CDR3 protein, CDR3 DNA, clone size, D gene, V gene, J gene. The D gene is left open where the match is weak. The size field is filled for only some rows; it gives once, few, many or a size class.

CSVEEDGVNGYTF	TGCAGCGTTGAAGAGGACGGGGTTAATGGCTACACCTTC	once	-	TRBV29-1	TRBJ1-2
CASSLDHSRMNTEAFF	TGTGCCAGCAGCTTAGATCACAGCAGGATGAACACTGAAGCTTTCTTT	-	-	TRBV11-2	TRBJ1-1
CASSFRDINQPQHF	TGTGCCAGCAGCTTCCGAGATATAAATCAGCCCCAGCATTTT	-	-	TRBV7-2	TRBJ1-5
CASSLLTGTEAFF	TGTGCCAGCAGCTTACTCACGGGCACTGAAGCTTTCTTT	-	-	TRBV11-3	TRBJ1-1
CASSLGGVEKLFF	TGTGCCAGCAGTTTGGGGGGAGTAGAAAAACTGTTTTTT	-	-	TRBV28	TRBJ1-4
CASSSPRDRADTGELFF	TGTGCCAGCAGCTCCCCCCGGGACAGGGCGGACACCGGGGAGCTGTTTTTT	-	TRBD1	TRBV9	TRBJ2-2
CASTKRGTGDRWEQFF	TGTGCCAGCACCAAAAGAGGGACAGGGGACAGGTGGGAGCAGTTCTTC	-	TRBD1	TRBV2	TRBJ2-1
CASSLGQGARNQPQHF	TGTGCCAGCAGCTTAGGCCAGGGGGCGCGGAATCAGCCCCAGCATTTT	-	TRBD1	TRBV13	TRBJ1-5
CASSTSRDGRGSNQPQHF	TGTGCCAGTAGTACCTCACGGGACGGGAGGGGAAGCAATCAGCCCCAGCATTTT	-	-	TRBV19	TRBJ1-5
CASSFQGLGGGELFF	TGTGCCAGCAGTTTTCAGGGGCTGGGCGGCGGGGAGCTGTTTTTT	few	-	TRBV27	TRBJ2-2
CASSGQGGYNSPLHF	TGTGCCAGCAGTGGACAGGGGGGGTATAATTCACCCCTCCACTTT	-	TRBD1	TRBV28	TRBJ1-6
CASSTGTGDQPQHF	TGTGCCAGTAGCACCGGGACAGGGGACCAGCCCCAGCATTTT	-	TRBD1	TRBV19	TRBJ1-5
CASSRPQGIEFF	TGTGCCAGCAGCCGCCCACAGGGAATTGAATTCTTC	once	-	TRBV3-1/TRBV3-2	TRBJ2-1
CASSEARGLAGLGQNIQYF	TGTGCCAGCAGTGAGGCGAGGGGACTAGCGGGACTCGGGCAAAACATTCAGTACTTC	-	TRBD2	TRBV6-1	TRBJ2-4
CASSLQVTGELFF	TGCGCCAGCAGCTTGCAGGTAACCGGGGAGCTGTTTTTT	-	-	TRBV5-1	TRBJ2-2
CASSHRTMNTGELFF	TGTGCCAGTAGTCACAGGACAATGAACACCGGGGAGCTGTTTTTT	-	-	TRBV19	TRBJ2-2
CASSPLSGGRTDTQYF	TGTGCCAGCTCACCGCTGAGCGGGGGCCGCACAGATACGCAGTATTTT	-	TRBD2	TRBV18	TRBJ2-3
CASSLALAGEIDTQYF	TGCGCCAGCAGCTTGGCCTTAGCGGGAGAGATAGATACGCAGTATTTT	-	TRBD2	TRBV5-1	TRBJ2-3
CASRFRDWNTEAFF	TGTGCCAGCAGATTTAGGGACTGGAACACTGAAGCTTTCTTT	-	-	TRBV5-6	TRBJ1-1
CASSLRRLAGKKETQYF	TGTGCCAGCAGCTTAAGGCGACTAGCGGGAAAGAAAGAGACCCAGTACTTC	-	TRBD2	TRBV7-2	TRBJ2-5
CASSISTGDTEAFF	TGTGCCAGTAGTATCTCTACAGGGGACACTGAAGCTTTCTTT	once	TRBD1	TRBV19	TRBJ1-1
CATSEGRGYNYGYTF	TGTGCCACCAGTGAGGGCAGGGGCTATAACTATGGCTACACCTTC	-	-	TRBV24-1	TRBJ1-2
CLSDGYTF	TGTCTCTCCGATGGCTACACCTTC	-	-	TRBV30	TRBJ1-2
CASSYSGASNQPQHF	TGTGCCAGCAGTTACTCGGGGGCGAGCAATCAGCCCCAGCATTTT	once	-	TRBV6-5	TRBJ1-5
CASSPPTAGGVFF	TGTGCCAGCAGTCCCCCCACAGCGGGGGGGGTATTCTTC	once	TRBD2	TRBV25-1	TRBJ2-1
CASSLGVGTYQPQHF	TGTGCCAGCAGCTTAGGGGTGGGGACTTATCAGCCCCAGCATTTT	-	-	TRBV7-9	TRBJ1-5
CASSIDFANGNQPQHF	TGTGCCAGTAGTATAGACTTCGCGAATGGCAATCAGCCCCAGCATTTT	-	-	TRBV19	TRBJ1-5
CASSRPTSGGPYYEQYF	TGTGCCAGCAGCAGACCTACTAGCGGGGGGCCCTATTACGAGCAGTACTTC	-	TRBD2	TRBV3-1/TRBV3-2	TRBJ2-7
CASSSLQGRDTGELFF	TGTGCCAGCAGCTCCCTCCAGGGGAGGGACACCGGGGAGCTGTTTTTT	-	-	TRBV14	TRBJ2-2
CATSEGTGSIETQYF	TGTGCCACCAGTGAGGGGACAGGGAGCATAGAGACCCAGTACTTC	-	TRBD1	TRBV24-1	TRBJ2-5
CSGGLAGPDTQYF	TGCAGCGGGGGACTAGCGGGCCCAGATACGCAGTATTTT	once	TRBD2	TRBV29-1	TRBJ2-3
CAWSVGSLYGYTF	TGTGCCTGGAGTGTGGGCAGTCTCTATGGCTACACCTTC	-	-	TRBV30	TRBJ1-2
CASNPDRGRPDTQYF	TGTGCCAGTAACCCGGACAGGGGGCGGCCAGATACGCAGTATTTT	-	TRBD1	TRBV19	TRBJ2-3
CASSHLAGTSVFPDTQYF	TGTGCCAGCAGTCATCTAGCGGGGACCTCGGTTTTTCCCGATACGCAGTATTTT	-	TRBD2	TRBV6-6	TRBJ2-3
CASSKGQGGNQPQHF	TGTGCCAGCAGCAAGGGACAGGGAGGCAATCAGCCCCAGCATTTT	-	TRBD1	TRBV2	TRBJ1-5
CASSNSDSSYNSPLHF	TGTGCCAGCAGTAATTCGGACAGCTCCTATAATTCACCCCTCCACTTT	-	-	TRBV2	TRBJ1-6
CSASQLAGGSETQYF	TGCAGTGCTAGTCAGCTAGCGGGAGGAAGTGAGACCCAGTACTTC	-	TRBD2	TRBV20-1	TRBJ2-5